The source of this T cell receptor (beta chain) is a study of blood T cells in healthy people across ages. The second PCR ran about 6 to 12 cycles with a sample-barcoded 5' primer and J-beta primers. TCRdb processed the 5' RACE reads anew with MiXCR; each CDR3 protein has one entry. The sample includes around 1,000,000 distinct CDR3 sequences, 20% to 25% seen only once; the top ten take approximately 0.79%. Germline V gives CDR1 LNHDA, CDR2 SQIVND (reference sequence). This CDR3 region has 18 residues. Donors each provided roughly 10 milliliters of peripheral blood. This clonotype was observed a few times. This same sample was also part of a study on T cells of mothers and their children.

Material: blood. The V gene is TRBV19, the J gene TRBJ2-5; 11 bases line up with TRBD1. The DNA end lines up better with TRBJ2-7; the J call may be wrong. This TCR was recovered from a girl aged 2 to 10 in good health. The CDR3: CASSPILSWGQGAYEQYF. The CDR3 region has the DNA TGTGCCAGTAGCCCTATTCTTTCGTGGGGACAGGGGGCCTACGAGCAGTACTTC.